A selection of T cell receptor beta chains follows, all from one sample in a study of blood T cell repertoires in COVID-19. Sequencing used immunoSEQ multiplex PCR; TCRdb keeps in-frame clones, though not all of them. The sample lists under 200,000 clones; approximately 77% were seen once. The sample taken for sequencing was PBMCs or T cells enriched from blood (not recorded which). These receptors were obtained from a man aged 55 to 69 who had recovered from COVID-19. Both conserved end residues are part of each CDR3. The D gene is left open where the match is weak. Expanded clones are given a class, and other clones once, few, many or no size at all.

V gene: TRBV5-1
D gene: NA
J gene: TRBJ1-2
clone size: NA
CDR3 protein: CASSSGDGSANYGYTF
CDR3 DNA: TGCGCCAGCAGCTCGGGTGACGGAAGTGCTAACTATGGCTACACCTTC

V gene: TRBV5-5
D gene: TRBD1
J gene: TRBJ2-7
clone size: NA
CDR3 protein: CASSLGQGGFEQYF
CDR3 DNA: TGTGCCAGCAGCTTGGGACAGGGGGGATTTGAGCAGTACTTC

V gene: TRBV3-1/TRBV3-2
D gene: TRBD1
J gene: TRBJ1-5
clone size: NA
CDR3 protein: CASSRTTGPNQPQHF
CDR3 DNA: TGTGCCAGCAGCCGGACGACAGGGCCTAATCAGCCCCAGCATTTT

V gene: TRBV19
D gene: NA
J gene: TRBJ1-1
clone size: NA
CDR3 protein: CASSMRTSHTEAFF
CDR3 DNA: TGTGCCAGTAGTATGCGGACATCACACACTGAAGCTTTCTTT

V gene: TRBV10-3
D gene: TRBD1
J gene: TRBJ1-2
clone size: NA
CDR3 protein: CAISESTGTGGGYGYTF
CDR3 DNA: TGTGCCATCAGTGAGTCGACTGGGACAGGGGGAGGCTATGGCTACACCTTC

V gene: TRBV28
D gene: NA
J gene: TRBJ1-2
clone size: NA
CDR3 protein: CASSFLDRTNYGYTF
CDR3 DNA: TGTGCCAGCAGTTTTCTCGACAGGACCAACTATGGCTACACCTTC

V gene: TRBV19
D gene: NA
J gene: TRBJ2-7
clone size: NA
CDR3 protein: CASSMVAGGNYEQYF
CDR3 DNA: TGTGCCAGTAGTATGGTGGCAGGGGGGAACTACGAGCAGTACTTC

V gene: TRBV2
D gene: NA
J gene: TRBJ2-3
clone size: NA
CDR3 protein: CASSVGISTDTQYF
CDR3 DNA: TGTGCCAGCAGTGTGGGCATCAGCACAGATACGCAGTATTTT

V gene: TRBV9
D gene: TRBD1
J gene: TRBJ2-2
clone size: NA
CDR3 protein: CASAPGQRNTGELFF
CDR3 DNA: TGTGCCAGCGCTCCGGGACAGAGAAACACCGGGGAGCTGTTTTTT

V gene: TRBV3-1/TRBV3-2
D gene: NA
J gene: TRBJ1-1
clone size: NA
CDR3 protein: CASSPTGTEAFF
CDR3 DNA: TGTGCCAGCAGCCCGACGGGCACTGAAGCTTTCTTT

V gene: TRBV7-2
D gene: NA
J gene: TRBJ2-3
clone size: NA
CDR3 protein: CASSLMGDSSTDTQYF
CDR3 DNA: TGTGCCAGCAGCTTAATGGGTGACTCTAGCACAGATACGCAGTATTTT

V gene: TRBV5-1
D gene: NA
J gene: TRBJ1-4
clone size: NA
CDR3 protein: CASSTEGRRVPSNEKLFF
CDR3 DNA: TGCGCCAGCAGCACCGAAGGCAGGAGGGTTCCATCTAATGAAAAACTGTTTTTT

V gene: TRBV12-3/TRBV12-4
D gene: TRBD2
J gene: TRBJ2-1
clone size: few
CDR3 protein: CASSLSVGGREFF
CDR3 DNA: TGTGCCAGCAGTTTGTCGGTCGGAGGGAGGGAGTTCTTC

V gene: TRBV3-1/TRBV3-2
D gene: TRBD2
J gene: TRBJ2-1
clone size: NA
CDR3 protein: CASSQDGGLVDEQFF
CDR3 DNA: TGTGCCAGCAGCCAAGATGGGGGACTAGTTGATGAGCAGTTCTTC

V gene: TRBV7-2
D gene: NA
J gene: TRBJ2-7
clone size: NA
CDR3 protein: CASSPQRGSYEQYF
CDR3 DNA: TGTGCCAGCAGCCCACAACGGGGCTCCTACGAGCAGTACTTC

V gene: TRBV9
D gene: NA
J gene: TRBJ2-7
clone size: NA
CDR3 protein: CASSPSRAGEQYF
CDR3 DNA: TGTGCCAGCAGCCCGTCCAGGGCGGGGGAGCAGTACTTC

V gene: TRBV19
D gene: NA
J gene: TRBJ2-1
clone size: NA
CDR3 protein: CASRPSGGGRSYNEQFF
CDR3 DNA: TGTGCCAGTAGACCCAGCGGAGGCGGCCGCTCCTACAATGAGCAGTTCTTC

V gene: TRBV28
D gene: TRBD1
J gene: TRBJ1-5
clone size: NA
CDR3 protein: CASRRTGPGNQPQHF
CDR3 DNA: TGTGCCAGCAGACGGACAGGGCCAGGGAATCAGCCCCAGCATTTT

V gene: TRBV6-6
D gene: TRBD1
J gene: TRBJ2-7
clone size: NA
CDR3 protein: CASSYSGQGDEQYF
CDR3 DNA: TGTGCCAGCAGTTACTCGGGACAGGGCGACGAGCAGTACTTC

V gene: TRBV5-6
D gene: TRBD1
J gene: TRBJ1-3
clone size: NA
CDR3 protein: CASSFLPQGVSSGNTIYF
CDR3 DNA: TGTGCCAGCAGCTTCTTACCACAGGGGGTATCTTCTGGAAACACCATATATTTT

V gene: TRBV10-1
D gene: NA
J gene: TRBJ1-2
clone size: NA
CDR3 protein: CASPGFHYGYTF
CDR3 DNA: TGCGCCAGTCCAGGGTTCCACTATGGCTACACCTTC

V gene: TRBV7-6
D gene: NA
J gene: TRBJ1-2
clone size: NA
CDR3 protein: CASSLDATNYGYTF
CDR3 DNA: TGTGCCAGCAGCTTAGATGCTACTAACTATGGCTACACCTTC

V gene: TRBV4-2
D gene: TRBD2
J gene: TRBJ2-7
clone size: NA
CDR3 protein: CASRQAGTSGSGGAYEQYF
CDR3 DNA: TGTGCCAGCAGACAGGCGGGGACTAGCGGGAGCGGAGGGGCCTACGAGCAGTACTTC